A single sample is the source of the 2 T cell receptor beta chains below, sequenced in a study of cytomegalovirus exposure and HLA in healthy donors (dated by TCRdb to between 2016 and 2019). The library was prepared using the immunoSEQ multiplex PCR assay. For the multiplex PCR, a mixture combining 60 forward primers for TCR Vbeta segments and 13 reverse primers for TCR Jbeta segments was used. TCRdb carries this immuneACCESS record with in-frame sequences only. Its versions omit some clonotypes, under half of them owing to an unresolved V gene in the studies checked, with the rest unexplained. This sample is represented by roughly 130,000 clones; 75% to 85% of them were singletons. The ten largest make up 2% to 3% of the sample. The sample was PBMCs. All receptors derive from a young man in good health and CMV-seronegative.

The chain links TRBV11-3 to TRBJ2-2; weak D call: TRBD1 (5 bases). Germline assignment: CDR1 SGHNT and CDR2 YENEEA. The CDR3 is 15 amino acids. V dropped 1 base and J dropped 2 bases, with 8 bases sitting between them. CDR3 in DNA: TGTGCCAGCAGCTTAGTTGGGGCCAACACCGGGGAGCTGTTTTTT. Translation: CASSLVGANTGELFF.

The count of this clone is one. This rearrangement joins TRBV9 to TRBJ2-1; 9 bases are a match to TRBD2. This CDR3 region has 16 residues. The germline V gene encodes CDR1 SGDLS and CDR2 YYNGEE. With V trimmed by 3 bases and J by 5 bases, 9 bases remained unmatched. The CDR3 region has the DNA TGTGCCAGCAGCGCCGGGGGGACTAGCAAACACAATGAGCAGTTCTTC. Its translation: CASSAGGTSKHNEQFF.